The 5 T cell receptor beta chains listed next were all sequenced from one sample in a study of response to subunit inactivated influenza vaccine. MiXCR, run by TCRdb on the RT-PCR reads, gives a single entry per CDR3 protein. In the table there are 400,000 to 650,000 distinct CDR3 sequences, roughly 7.6% of which are singletons. The starting material was PBMCs from blood, obtained less than 25 months after vaccination. The receptor source for this set is a man aged 45-69 years who received an inactivated influenza vaccine.

This clonotype was seen many times. The chain joins TRBV27 to TRBJ2-7, with TRBD1 identical over 8 bases. J was trimmed by 3 bases and V by 3 bases; bases with no gene match: 4. Germline V gives CDR1 MNHEY, CDR2 SMNVEV (reference sequence). The CDR3 consists of 14 residues. The CDR3 nucleotides read TGTGCCAGCAGTTTGGGACAGGCAGGCTACGAGCAGTACTTC. Amino acid sequence: CASSLGQAGYEQYF.

This clonotype appeared a few times. V is TRBV29-1 and J is TRBJ2-5; 7 bases match TRBD2. Germline trimming cut 2 bases from V and 4 bases from J; bases unmatched to any gene: 19. The CDR3 runs 18 residues. Germline CDR1 is SQVTM and CDR2 is ANQGSEA. The CDR3 loop is CSVEKWGGNFGSRETQYF. CDR3 DNA: TGCAGCGTTGAAAAGTGGGGGGGGAATTTTGGATCAAGAGAGACCCAGTACTTC.

The V call is TRBV6-2 or TRBV6-3, the J call TRBJ2-1, with TRBD2 matching 7 bases. Unmatched junction bases numbered 10, after V lost 6 bases and J lost 5 bases. Per the germline V gene, CDR1 is MNHEY and CDR2 is SVGEGT. This CDR3 is 15 amino acids long. CDR3 protein: CASSPQRGRDNEQFF. As DNA, the CDR3 is TGTGCCAGCAGCCCACAGCGGGGCCGGGACAATGAGCAGTTCTTC.

This rearrangement joins TRBV29-1 to TRBJ2-7; TRBD1 is a possible D gene (5 bases). Germline loops: CDR1 SQVTM, CDR2 ANQGSEA. There are 19 residues in the CDR3. V lost 5 bases to trimming and J lost 0 bases, with 29 bases between them. Here the CDR3 reads CSVWGIEMRGSGSSYEQYF. The CDR3 DNA reads TGCAGCGTTTGGGGCATTGAAATGAGAGGCTCCGGTAGCTCCTACGAGCAGTACTTC.

This clonotype appeared a few times. The chain uses TRBV11-2 and TRBJ2-1, with 8 bases that match TRBD2. Germline V gene data show CDR1 as SGHAT and CDR2 as FQNNGV. Unmatched junction bases numbered 8, after V lost 3 bases and J lost 4 bases. The CDR3 length is 16 residues. This CDR3 reads CASSFPLAATYNEQFF. The DNA for the CDR3 is TGTGCCAGCAGCTTCCCACTAGCGGCGACTTACAATGAGCAGTTCTTC.